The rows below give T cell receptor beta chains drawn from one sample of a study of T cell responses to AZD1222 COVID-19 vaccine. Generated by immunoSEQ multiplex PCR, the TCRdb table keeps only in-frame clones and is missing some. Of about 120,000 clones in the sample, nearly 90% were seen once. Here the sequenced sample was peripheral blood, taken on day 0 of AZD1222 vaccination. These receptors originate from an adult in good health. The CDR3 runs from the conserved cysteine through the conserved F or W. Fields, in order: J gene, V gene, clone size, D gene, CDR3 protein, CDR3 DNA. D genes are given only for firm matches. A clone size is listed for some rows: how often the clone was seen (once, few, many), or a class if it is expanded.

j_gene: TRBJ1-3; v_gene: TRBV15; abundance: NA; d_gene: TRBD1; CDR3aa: CATGTGGEGNTIYF; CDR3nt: TGTGCCACCGGGACAGGGGGCGAGGGAAACACCATATATTTT
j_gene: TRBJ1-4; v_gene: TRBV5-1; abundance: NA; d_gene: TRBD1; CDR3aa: CASSYTGGVEKLFF; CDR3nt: TGCGCCAGCAGCTATACAGGGGGCGTTGAAAAACTGTTTTTT
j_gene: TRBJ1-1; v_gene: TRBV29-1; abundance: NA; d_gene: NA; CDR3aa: CSVEGGGRRNTEAFF; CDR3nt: TGCAGCGTTGAGGGAGGTGGGCGTCGGAACACTGAAGCTTTCTTT
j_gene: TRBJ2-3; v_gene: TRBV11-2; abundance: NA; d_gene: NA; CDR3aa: CASSPSTDTQYF; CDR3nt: TGTGCCAGCAGCCCCTCGACGGATACGCAGTATTTT
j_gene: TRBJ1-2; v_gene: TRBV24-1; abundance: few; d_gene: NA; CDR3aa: CATRGRPQGSGYTF; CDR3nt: TGTGCCACGAGAGGCAGGCCCCAGGGTAGTGGCTACACCTTC
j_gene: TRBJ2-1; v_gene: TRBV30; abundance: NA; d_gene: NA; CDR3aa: CAWSWSLSGWRPFF; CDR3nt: TGTGCCTGGAGTTGGTCCCTGTCTGGGTGGCGACCGTTCTTC
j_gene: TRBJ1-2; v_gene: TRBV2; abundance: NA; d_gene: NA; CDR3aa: CASNPGREAYGYTF; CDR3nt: TGTGCCAGCAACCCGGGCAGGGAGGCCTATGGCTACACCTTC
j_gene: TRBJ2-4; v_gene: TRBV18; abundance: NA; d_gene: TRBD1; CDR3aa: CASSPPQGVPKNIQYF; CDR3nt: TGTGCCAGCTCACCACCCCAGGGGGTCCCCAAAAACATTCAGTACTTC
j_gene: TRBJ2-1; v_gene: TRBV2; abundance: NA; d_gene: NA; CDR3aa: CASQHRANDEQFF; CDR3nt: TGTGCCAGCCAGCACAGGGCTAACGATGAGCAGTTCTTC
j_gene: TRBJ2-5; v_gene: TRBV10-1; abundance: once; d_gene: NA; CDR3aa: CASIVAGTGCQPAREDSETQYF; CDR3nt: TGCGCCAGCATCGTAGCCGGGACAGGGTGCCAACCTGCGCGGGAGGATTCAGAGACCCAGTACTTC
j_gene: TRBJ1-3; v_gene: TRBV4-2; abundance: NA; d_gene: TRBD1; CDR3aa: CASSQVGTGTMGNTIYF; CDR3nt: TGTGCCAGCAGCCAAGTTGGGACAGGAACCATGGGAAACACCATATATTTT
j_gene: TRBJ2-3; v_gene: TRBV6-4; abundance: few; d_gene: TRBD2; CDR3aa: CASSDSSLTSGGTDTQYF; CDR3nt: TGTGCCAGCAGTGACTCGAGCCTGACTAGCGGGGGCACAGATACGCAGTATTTT
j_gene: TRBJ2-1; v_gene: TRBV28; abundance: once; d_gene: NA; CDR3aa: CASQLKVLGAVRNEQFF; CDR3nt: TGTGCCAGCCAGTTGAAGGTTTTAGGTGCGGTACGCAATGAGCAGTTCTTC
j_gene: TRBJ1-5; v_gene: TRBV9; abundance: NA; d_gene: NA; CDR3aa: CASSGALGNQPQHF; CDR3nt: TGTGCCAGCTCCGGGGCTCTAGGGAATCAGCCCCAGCATTTT
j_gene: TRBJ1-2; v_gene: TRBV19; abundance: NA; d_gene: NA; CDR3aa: CASRPEVGYGYTF; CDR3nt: TGTGCCAGTAGACCTGAGGTTGGGTATGGCTACACCTTC
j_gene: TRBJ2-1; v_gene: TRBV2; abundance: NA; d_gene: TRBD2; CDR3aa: CASTPSGLAIEQFF; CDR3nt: TGTGCCAGCACCCCATCGGGACTAGCGATTGAGCAGTTCTTC
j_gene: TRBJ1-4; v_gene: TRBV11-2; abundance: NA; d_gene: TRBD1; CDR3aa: CASSRDRGREKLFF; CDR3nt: TGTGCCAGCAGCCGAGACAGGGGGCGTGAAAAACTGTTTTTT
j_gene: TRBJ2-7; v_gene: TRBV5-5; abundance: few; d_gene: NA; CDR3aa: CASNLRAGVYEQYF; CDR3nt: TGTGCCAGCAACTTGAGAGCAGGGGTCTACGAGCAGTACTTC
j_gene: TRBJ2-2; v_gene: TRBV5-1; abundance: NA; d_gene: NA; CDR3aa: CASSPGARNTGELFF; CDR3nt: TGCGCCAGCAGCCCAGGAGCGAGGAACACCGGGGAGCTGTTTTTT
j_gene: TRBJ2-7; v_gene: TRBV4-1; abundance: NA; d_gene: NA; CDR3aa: CASSQVGGPGVYEQYF; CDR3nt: TGCGCCAGCAGCCAAGTTGGGGGGCCGGGAGTATACGAGCAGTACTTC
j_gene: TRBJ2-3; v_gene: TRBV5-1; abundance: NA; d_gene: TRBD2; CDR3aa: CASSFTAGVPDTQYF; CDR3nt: TGCGCCAGCAGCTTTACAGCGGGAGTCCCAGATACGCAGTATTTT
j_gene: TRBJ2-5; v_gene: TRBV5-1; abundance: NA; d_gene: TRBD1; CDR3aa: CASSPAPGQGGLETQYF; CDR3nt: TGCGCCAGCAGCCCAGCACCGGGACAGGGAGGCTTGGAGACCCAGTACTTC
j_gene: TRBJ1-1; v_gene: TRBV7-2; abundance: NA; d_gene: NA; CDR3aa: CASSPPNVNTEAFF; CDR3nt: TGTGCCAGCAGCCCACCAAACGTGAACACTGAAGCTTTCTTT
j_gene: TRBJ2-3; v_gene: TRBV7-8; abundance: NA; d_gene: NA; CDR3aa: CASSPHFASSTDTQYF; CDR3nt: TGTGCCAGCAGTCCTCACTTCGCATCTAGCACAGATACGCAGTATTTT
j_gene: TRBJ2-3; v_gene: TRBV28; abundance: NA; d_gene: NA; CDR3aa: CASSPHPGDTQYF; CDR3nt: TGTGCCAGCAGTCCCCATCCGGGGGATACGCAGTATTTT
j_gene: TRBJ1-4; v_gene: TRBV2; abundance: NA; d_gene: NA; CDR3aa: CASSAVGGFNEKLFF; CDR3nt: TGTGCCAGCAGTGCGGTCGGGGGGTTCAATGAAAAACTGTTTTTT
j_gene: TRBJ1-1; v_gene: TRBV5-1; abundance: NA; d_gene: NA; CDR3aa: CASSLQRIGNTEAFF; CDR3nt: TGCGCCAGCAGCTTACAGAGAATCGGGAACACTGAAGCTTTCTTT
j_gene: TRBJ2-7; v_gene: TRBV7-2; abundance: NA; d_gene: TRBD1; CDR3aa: CASSFPGQTPYEQYF; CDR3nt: TGTGCCAGCAGCTTTCCGGGACAGACCCCCTACGAGCAGTACTTC
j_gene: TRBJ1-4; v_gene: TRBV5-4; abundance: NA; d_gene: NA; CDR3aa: CASSLDRDEKLFF; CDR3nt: TGTGCCAGCAGCTTGGACAGGGACGAAAAACTGTTTTTT
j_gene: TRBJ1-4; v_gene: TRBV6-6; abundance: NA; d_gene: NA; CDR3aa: CASGRGGEKLFF; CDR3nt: TGTGCCTCTGGCCGGGGTGGGGAAAAACTGTTTTTT
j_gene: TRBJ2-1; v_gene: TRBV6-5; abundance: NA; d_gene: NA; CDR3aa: CASSYPGTPGDEQFF; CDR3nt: TGTGCCAGCAGTTACCCCGGGACTCCAGGGGATGAGCAGTTCTTC
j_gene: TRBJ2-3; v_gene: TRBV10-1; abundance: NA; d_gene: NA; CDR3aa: CASSESIQSTDTQYF; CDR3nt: TGCGCCAGCAGTGAGTCGATTCAGAGCACAGATACGCAGTATTTT
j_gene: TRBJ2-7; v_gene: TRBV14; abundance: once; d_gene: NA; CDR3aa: CASSQTLRSEQYF; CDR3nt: TGTGCCAGCAGCCAAACTCTAAGATCGGAGCAGTACTTC
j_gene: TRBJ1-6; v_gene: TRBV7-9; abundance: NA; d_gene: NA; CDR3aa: CASSLLGSPLHF; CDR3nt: TGTGCCAGCAGCCTACTGGGTTCACCCCTCCACTTT
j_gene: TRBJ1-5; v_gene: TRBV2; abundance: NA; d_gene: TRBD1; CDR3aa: CASSLEDRAGYQPQHF; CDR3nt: TGTGCCAGCAGCCTTGAGGACAGGGCGGGGTATCAGCCCCAGCATTTT